This section outlines one T cell receptor (beta chain) sequence together with its context. This record belongs to a study of control samples from healthy donors and cancer patients. The table came from immunoSEQ multiplex PCR; TCRdb's copy has only in-frame clones and leaves some out. The table lists approximately 52,000 clones, 88% of them singletons. The germline CDR1 and CDR2 sequences are LNHDA and SQIVND (reference sequence). With 4 bases clipped from V and 2 bases from J, the junction kept 2 bases outside the gene matches. The CDR3 consists of 15 residues. The genes are TRBV19 and TRBJ2-1, with 10 nucleotides matching TRBD2. Sequencing was done on a sample of blood. This receptor was taken from a man over 45 in good health. Here the CDR3 DNA reads TGTGCCAGTAGTAAACTAGCGGGGACCTACAATGAGCAGTTCTTC. It is translated as CASSKLAGTYNEQFF.